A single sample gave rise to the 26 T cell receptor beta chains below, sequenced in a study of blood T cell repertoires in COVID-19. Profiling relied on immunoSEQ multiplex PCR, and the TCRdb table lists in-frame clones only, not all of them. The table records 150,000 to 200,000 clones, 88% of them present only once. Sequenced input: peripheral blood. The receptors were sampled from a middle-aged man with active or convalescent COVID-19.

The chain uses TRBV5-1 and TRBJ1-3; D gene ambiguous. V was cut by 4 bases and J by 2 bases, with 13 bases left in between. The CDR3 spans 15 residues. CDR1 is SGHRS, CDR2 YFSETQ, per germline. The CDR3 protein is CASSLTTSTGNTIYF. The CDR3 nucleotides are TGCGCCAGCAGCCTGACAACATCCACTGGAAACACCATATATTTT.

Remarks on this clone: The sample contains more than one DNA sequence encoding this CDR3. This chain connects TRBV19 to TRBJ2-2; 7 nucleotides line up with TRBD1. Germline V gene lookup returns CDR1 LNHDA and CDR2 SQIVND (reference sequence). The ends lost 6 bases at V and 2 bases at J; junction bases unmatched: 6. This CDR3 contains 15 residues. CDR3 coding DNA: TGTGCCAGTAGACAGGGGCAGGGTAACACCGGGGAGCTGTTTTTT. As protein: CASRQGQGNTGELFF.

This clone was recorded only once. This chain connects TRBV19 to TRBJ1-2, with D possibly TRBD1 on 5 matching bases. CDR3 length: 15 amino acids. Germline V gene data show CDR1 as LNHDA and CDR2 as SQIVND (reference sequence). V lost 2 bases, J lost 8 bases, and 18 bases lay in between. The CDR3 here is CASSIPRGGTSGYTF. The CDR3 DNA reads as TGTGCCAGTAGTATACCCCGGGGGGGAACCAGCGGCTACACCTTC. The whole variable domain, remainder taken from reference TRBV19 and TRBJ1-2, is DGGITQSPKYLFRKEGQNVTLSCEQNLNHDAMYWYRQDPGQGLRLIYYSQIVNDFQKGDIAEGYSVSREKKESFPLTVTSAQKNPTAFYLCASSIPRGGTSGYTFGSGTRLTVV.

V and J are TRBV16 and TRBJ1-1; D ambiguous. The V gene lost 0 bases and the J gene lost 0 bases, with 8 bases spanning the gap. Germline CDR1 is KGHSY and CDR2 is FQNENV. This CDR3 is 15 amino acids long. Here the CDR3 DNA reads TGTGCCAGCAGCCAATCCCGGGAGTTGAACACTGAAGCTTTCTTT. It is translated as CASSQSRELNTEAFF.

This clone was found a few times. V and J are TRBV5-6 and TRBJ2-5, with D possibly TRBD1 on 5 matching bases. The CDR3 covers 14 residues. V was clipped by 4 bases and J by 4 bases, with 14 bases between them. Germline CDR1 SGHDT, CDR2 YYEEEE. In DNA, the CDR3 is TGTGCCAGCAGCCGCCCGGAAGGGGCAGAGACCCAGTACTTC. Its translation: CASSRPEGAETQYF.

In DNA form, the CDR3 reads TGTGCCAGCAGTGATCTACTAGCGGGGTACGAGCAGTACTTC. Translated, it gives CASSDLLAGYEQYF. The gene calls are TRBV6-1 and TRBJ2-7; 10 bases agree with TRBD2. The CDR3 is 14 amino acids. Per germline, CDR1 MNHNS and CDR2 SASEGT. The V and J ends lost 3 bases and 4 bases, in that order; junction bases with no gene match: 3.

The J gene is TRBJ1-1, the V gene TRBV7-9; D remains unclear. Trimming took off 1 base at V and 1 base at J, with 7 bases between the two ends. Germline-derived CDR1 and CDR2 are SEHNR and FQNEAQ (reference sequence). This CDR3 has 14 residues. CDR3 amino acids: CASSLGAENTEAFF. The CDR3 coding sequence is TGTGCCAGCAGCTTAGGGGCCGAGAACACTGAAGCTTTCTTT.

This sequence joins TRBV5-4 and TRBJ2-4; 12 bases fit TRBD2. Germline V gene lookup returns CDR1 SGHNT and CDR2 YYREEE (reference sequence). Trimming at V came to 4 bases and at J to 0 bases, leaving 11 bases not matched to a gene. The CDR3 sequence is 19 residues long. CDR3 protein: CASSPRLAGDPLAKNIQYF. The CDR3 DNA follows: TGTGCCAGCAGCCCCCGACTAGCGGGGGACCCCTTAGCCAAAAACATTCAGTACTTC.

CDR3 in DNA: TGTGCCAGCTCACCCCTGGGACTTTTAGATACGCAGTATTTT. It codes for CASSPLGLLDTQYF. The chain has TRBV18 and TRBJ2-3, with TRBD2 as a possible D gene (6 bases). The V gene's germline CDR1 is KGHSH and CDR2 LQKENI. Trimming shortened V by 3 bases and J by 5 bases, and 12 bases separated the two germline ends. CDR3 length: 14 amino acids.

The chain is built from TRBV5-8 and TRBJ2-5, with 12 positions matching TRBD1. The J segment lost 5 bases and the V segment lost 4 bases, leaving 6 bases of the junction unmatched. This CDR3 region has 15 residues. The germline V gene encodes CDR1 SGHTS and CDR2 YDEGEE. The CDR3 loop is CASSEGQGARETQYF. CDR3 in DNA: TGTGCCAGCAGCGAGGGACAGGGGGCCCGGGAGACCCAGTACTTC.

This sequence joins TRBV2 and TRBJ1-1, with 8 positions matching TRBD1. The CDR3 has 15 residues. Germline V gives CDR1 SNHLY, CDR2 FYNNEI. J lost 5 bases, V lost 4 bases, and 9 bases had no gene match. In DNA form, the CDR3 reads TGTGCCAGCAGTGCATTCAGGGGGCCGGAGACTGAAGCTTTCTTT. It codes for CASSAFRGPETEAFF.

In nucleotides, the CDR3 is TGTGCCATCTCAAGCGCAGGGGCGAACACTGAAGCTTTCTTT. Its protein product is CAISSAGANTEAFF. The chain combines TRBV19 with TRBJ1-1; weak D call: TRBD1 (6 bases). CDR3 size: 14 residues. Trimming pared 10 bases from V and 1 base from J, leaving 16 bases between. The V gene's germline CDR1 is LNHDA and CDR2 SQIVND (reference sequence).

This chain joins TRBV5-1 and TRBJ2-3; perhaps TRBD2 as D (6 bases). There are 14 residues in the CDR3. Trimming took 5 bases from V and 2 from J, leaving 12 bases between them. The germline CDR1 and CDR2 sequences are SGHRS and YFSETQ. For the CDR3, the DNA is TGCGCCAGCAGTGTAGCGGAACACACAGATACGCAGTATTTT. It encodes CASSVAEHTDTQYF.

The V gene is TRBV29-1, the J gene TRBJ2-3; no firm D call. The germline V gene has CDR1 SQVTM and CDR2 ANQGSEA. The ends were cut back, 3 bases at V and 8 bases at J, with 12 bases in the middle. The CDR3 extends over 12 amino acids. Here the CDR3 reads CSVDEARRTQYF. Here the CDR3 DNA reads TGCAGCGTTGACGAGGCTCGGCGTACGCAGTATTTT.

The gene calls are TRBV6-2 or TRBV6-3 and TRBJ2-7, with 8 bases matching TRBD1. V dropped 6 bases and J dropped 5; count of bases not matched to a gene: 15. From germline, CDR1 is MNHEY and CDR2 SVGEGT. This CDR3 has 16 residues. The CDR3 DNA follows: TGTGCCAGCAGCCCCACTCGGACAGGGTATTCCGACGAGCAGTACTTC. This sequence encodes CASSPTRTGYSDEQYF.

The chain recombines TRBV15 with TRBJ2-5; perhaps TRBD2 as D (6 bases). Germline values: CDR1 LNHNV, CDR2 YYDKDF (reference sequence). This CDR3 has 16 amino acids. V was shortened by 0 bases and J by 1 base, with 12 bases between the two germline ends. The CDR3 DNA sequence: TGTGCCACCAGCAGAGATCGAGGGACTGGCCAAGAGACCCAGTACTTC. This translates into CATSRDRGTGQETQYF.

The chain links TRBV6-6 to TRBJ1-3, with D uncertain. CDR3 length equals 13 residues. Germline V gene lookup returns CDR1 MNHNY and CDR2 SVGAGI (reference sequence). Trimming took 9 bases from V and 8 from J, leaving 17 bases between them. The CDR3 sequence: CASLSVPRYTIYF. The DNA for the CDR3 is TGTGCCAGTCTCTCCGTCCCACGGTACACCATATATTTT.

The CDR3 protein is CASRLTGAGANVLTF. The CDR3, as DNA: TGTGCCAGCAGGCTCACAGGGGCTGGGGCCAACGTCCTGACTTTC. V gene TRBV5-6 combines with J gene TRBJ2-6, with 7 bases aligning to TRBD1. The J segment lost 2 bases and the V segment lost 5 bases, leaving 4 bases of the junction unmatched. The CDR3 loop spans 15 amino acids. CDR1 is SGHDT, CDR2 YYEEEE, per germline.

The CDR3 nucleotides read TGTGCCAGCAGGCAGACAGGGGCCAATCAGCCCCAGCATTTT. This encodes CASRQTGANQPQHF. The gene calls are TRBV5-8 and TRBJ1-5; 8 bases line up with TRBD1. The CDR3 consists of 14 residues. The germline gives CDR1 SGHTS, CDR2 YDEGEE. V trimming: 5 bases; J trimming: 3 bases; junction bases outside the gene matches: 4.

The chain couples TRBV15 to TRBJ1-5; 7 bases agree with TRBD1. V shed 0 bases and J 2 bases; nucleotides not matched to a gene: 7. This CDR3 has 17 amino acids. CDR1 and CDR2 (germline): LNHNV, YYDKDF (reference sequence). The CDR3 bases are TGTGCCACCAGCAGAGATCGGGACAGTGTTGGCAATCAGCCCCAGCATTTT. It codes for CATSRDRDSVGNQPQHF.

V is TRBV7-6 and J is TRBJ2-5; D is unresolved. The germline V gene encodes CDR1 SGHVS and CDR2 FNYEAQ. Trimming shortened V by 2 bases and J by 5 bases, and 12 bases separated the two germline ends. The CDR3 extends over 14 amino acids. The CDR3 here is CASSLISGRETQYF. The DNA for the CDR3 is TGTGCCAGCAGCTTAATTTCTGGTCGGGAGACCCAGTACTTC.

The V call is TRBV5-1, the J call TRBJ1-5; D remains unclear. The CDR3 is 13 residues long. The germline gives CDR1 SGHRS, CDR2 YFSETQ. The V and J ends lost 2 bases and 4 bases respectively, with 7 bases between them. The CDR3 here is CASSLGENQPQHF. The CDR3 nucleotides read TGCGCCAGCAGCTTAGGAGAAAATCAGCCCCAGCATTTT.

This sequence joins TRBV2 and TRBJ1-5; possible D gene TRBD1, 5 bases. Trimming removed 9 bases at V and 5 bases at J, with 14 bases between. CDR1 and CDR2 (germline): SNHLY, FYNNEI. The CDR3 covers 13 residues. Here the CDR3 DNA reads TGTGCCAGAGGTGGGGCGGGGGATCAGCCCCAGCATTTT. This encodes CARGGAGDQPQHF.

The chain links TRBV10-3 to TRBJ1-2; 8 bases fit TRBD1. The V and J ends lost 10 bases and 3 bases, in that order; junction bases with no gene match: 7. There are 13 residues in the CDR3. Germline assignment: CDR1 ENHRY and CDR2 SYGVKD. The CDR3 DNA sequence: TGTGCCACCGGACAGGGAATGGACTATGGCTACACCTTC. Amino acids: CATGQGMDYGYTF.

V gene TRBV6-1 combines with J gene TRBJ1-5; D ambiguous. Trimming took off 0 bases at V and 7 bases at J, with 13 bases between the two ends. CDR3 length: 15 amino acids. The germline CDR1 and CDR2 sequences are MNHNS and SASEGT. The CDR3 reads CASSEARAGRQPQHF. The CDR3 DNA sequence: TGTGCCAGCAGTGAAGCGAGGGCAGGCCGACAGCCCCAGCATTTT.

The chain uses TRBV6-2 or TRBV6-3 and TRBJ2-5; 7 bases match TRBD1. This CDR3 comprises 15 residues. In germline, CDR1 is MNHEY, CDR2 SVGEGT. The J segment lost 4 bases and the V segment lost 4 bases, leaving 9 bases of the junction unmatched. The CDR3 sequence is CASSSRPRGRETQYF. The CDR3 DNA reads TGTGCCAGCAGTTCCCGGCCGAGGGGGCGAGAGACCCAGTACTTC.